This T cell receptor (beta chain) was captured in a study of CD8 T cells in ankylosing spondylitis. General study points: About 8 highly homologous variants made up a TCR beta motif that seemed to typify ankylosing spondylitis blood. As reported, disease-linked clones showed significant enrichment in matched ankylosing spondylitis synovial fluid. Prior literature has documented some motif variants in synovial fluid and blood from reactive arthritis.

Quantitative 5'-RACE with molecular barcodes generated TCR beta libraries. TCRdb ran MiXCR on the 5' RACE reads and lists one entry per CDR3 protein. The data show about 140,000 distinct CDR3 sequences, more than 9.5% seen once. From germline, CDR1 is LGHDT and CDR2 YNNKEL (reference sequence). The CDR3 has 15 amino acids. Trimming pared 10 bases from V and 4 bases from J, leaving 21 bases between. A remark on this clonotype: The antigen is unknown.

The sample comprised blood, either unsorted or a sorted T cell fraction (not recorded which). V gene TRBV3-1 combines with J gene TRBJ2-3; D uncertain. This TCR was recovered from a female donor with ankylosing spondylitis or in good health (not recorded which). The CDR3 coding sequence is TGTGCCACCTGCCAAGATCTTCGGGTTCCAGATACGCAGTATTTT. Protein sequence: CATCQDLRVPDTQYF.